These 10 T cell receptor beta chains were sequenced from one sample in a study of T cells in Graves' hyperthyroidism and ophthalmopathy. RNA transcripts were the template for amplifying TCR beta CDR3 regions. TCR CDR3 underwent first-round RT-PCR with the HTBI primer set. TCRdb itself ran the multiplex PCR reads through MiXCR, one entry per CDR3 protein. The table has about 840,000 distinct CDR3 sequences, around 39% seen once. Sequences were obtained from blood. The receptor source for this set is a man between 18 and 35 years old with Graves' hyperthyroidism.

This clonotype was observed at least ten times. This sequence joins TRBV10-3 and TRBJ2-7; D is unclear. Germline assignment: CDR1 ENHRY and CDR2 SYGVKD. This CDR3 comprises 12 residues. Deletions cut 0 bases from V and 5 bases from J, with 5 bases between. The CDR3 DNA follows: TGTGCCATCAGTGAGTCGGGTGACGAGCAGTACTTC. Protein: CAISESGDEQYF.

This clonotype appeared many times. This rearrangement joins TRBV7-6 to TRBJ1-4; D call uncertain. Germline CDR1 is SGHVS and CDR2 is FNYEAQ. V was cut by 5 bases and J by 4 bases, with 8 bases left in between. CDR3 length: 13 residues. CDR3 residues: CASSPGSNEKLFF. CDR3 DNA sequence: TGTGCCAGCAGCCCCGGAAGTAATGAAAAACTGTTTTTT.

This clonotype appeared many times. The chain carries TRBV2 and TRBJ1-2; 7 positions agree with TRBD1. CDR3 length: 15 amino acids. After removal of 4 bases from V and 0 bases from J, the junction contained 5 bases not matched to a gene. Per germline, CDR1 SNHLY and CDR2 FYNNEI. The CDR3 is CASSGGQDTNYGYTF. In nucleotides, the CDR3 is TGTGCCAGCAGTGGCGGACAGGATACTAACTATGGCTACACCTTC. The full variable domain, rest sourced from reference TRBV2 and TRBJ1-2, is EPEVTQTPSHQVTQMGQEVILRCVPISNHLYFYWYRQILGQKVEFLVSFYNNEISEKSEIFDDQFSVERPDGSNFTLKIRSTKLEDSAMYFCASSGGQDTNYGYTFGSGTRLTVV.

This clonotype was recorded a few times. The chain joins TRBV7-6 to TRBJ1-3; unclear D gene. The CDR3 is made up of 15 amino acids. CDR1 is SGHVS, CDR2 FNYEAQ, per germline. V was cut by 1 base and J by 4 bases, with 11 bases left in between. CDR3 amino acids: CASSLERASGNTIYF. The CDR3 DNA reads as TGTGCCAGCAGCTTAGAGAGGGCTTCAGGAAACACCATATATTTT.

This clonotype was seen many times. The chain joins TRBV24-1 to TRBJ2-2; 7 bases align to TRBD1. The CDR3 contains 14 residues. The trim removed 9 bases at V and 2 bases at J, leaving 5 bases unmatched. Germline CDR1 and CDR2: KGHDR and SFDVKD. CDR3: CATAGTENTGELFF. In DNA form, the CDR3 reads TGTGCCACCGCCGGGACAGAAAACACCGGGGAGCTGTTTTTT.

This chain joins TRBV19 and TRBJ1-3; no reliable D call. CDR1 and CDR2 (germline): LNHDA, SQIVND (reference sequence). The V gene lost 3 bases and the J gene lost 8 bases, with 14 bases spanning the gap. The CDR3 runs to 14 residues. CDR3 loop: CASSITNRRDTIYF. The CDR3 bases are TGTGCCAGTAGTATTACGAACAGACGGGACACCATATATTTT.

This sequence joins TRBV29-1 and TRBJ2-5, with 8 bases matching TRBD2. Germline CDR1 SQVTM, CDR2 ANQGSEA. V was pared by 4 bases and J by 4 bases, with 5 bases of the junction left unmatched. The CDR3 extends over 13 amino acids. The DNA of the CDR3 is TGCAGCGTTGCGGGGGGGGGGCGAGAGACCCAGTACTTC. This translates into CSVAGGGRETQYF.

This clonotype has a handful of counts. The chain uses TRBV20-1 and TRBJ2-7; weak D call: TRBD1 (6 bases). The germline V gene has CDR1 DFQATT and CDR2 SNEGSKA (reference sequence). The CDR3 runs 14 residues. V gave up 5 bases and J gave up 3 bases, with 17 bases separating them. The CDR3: CSAWALDSNYEQYF. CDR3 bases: TGCAGTGCTTGGGCCTTGGACAGCAACTACGAGCAGTACTTC.

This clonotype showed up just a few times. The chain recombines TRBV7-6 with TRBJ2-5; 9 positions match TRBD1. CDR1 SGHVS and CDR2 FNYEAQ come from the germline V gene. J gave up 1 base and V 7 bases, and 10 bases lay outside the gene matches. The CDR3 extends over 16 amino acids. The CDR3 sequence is CASTTSGTGFQETQYF. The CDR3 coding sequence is TGTGCCAGCACCACTTCCGGGACAGGGTTCCAAGAGACCCAGTACTTC.

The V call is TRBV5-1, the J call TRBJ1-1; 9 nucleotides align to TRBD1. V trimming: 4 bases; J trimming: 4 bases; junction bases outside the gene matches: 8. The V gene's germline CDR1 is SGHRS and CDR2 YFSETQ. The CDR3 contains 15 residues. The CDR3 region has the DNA TGCGCCAGCAGCCTTGGACAGGGGCTTCCCACTGAAGCTTTCTTT. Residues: CASSLGQGLPTEAFF.